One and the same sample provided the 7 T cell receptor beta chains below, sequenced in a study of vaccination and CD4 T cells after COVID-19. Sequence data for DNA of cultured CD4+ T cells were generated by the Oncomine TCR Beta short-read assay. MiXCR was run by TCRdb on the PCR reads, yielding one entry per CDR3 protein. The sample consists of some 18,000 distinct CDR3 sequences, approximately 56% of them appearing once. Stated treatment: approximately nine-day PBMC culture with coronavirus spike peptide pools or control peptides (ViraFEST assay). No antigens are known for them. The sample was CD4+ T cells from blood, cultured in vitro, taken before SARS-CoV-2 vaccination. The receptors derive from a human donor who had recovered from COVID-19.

CDR3 region: CASSLVSGGEETQYF. The CDR3 DNA is TGTGCCAGCAGCTTAGTATCAGGGGGGGAAGAGACCCAGTACTTC. The chain has TRBV7-2 and TRBJ2-5; D tentatively reads TRBD1 or TRBD2 (7 bases each). Germline V CDR1 and CDR2: SGHTA, FQGNSA. V was clipped by 1 base and J by 3 bases, with 12 bases between them. The CDR3 totals 15 residues.

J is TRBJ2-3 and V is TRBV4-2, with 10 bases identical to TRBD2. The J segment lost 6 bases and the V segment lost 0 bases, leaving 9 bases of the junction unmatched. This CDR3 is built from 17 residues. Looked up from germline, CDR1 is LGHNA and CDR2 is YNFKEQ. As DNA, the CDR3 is TGTGCCAGCAGCCAAGAGGGCAGCGGGAGGGCCCGGGATACGCAGTATTTT. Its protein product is CASSQEGSGRARDTQYF.

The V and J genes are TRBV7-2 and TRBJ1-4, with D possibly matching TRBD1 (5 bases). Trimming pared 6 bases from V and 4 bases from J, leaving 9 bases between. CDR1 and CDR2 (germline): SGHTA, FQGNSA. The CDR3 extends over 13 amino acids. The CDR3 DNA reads TGTGCCAGCAGTCAGGGACTTAATGAAAAACTGTTTTTT. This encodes CASSQGLNEKLFF.

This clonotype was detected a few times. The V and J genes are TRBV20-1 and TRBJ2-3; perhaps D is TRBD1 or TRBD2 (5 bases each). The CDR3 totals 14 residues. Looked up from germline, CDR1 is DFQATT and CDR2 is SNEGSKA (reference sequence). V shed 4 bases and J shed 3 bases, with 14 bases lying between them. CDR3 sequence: CSANLGTVTDTQYF. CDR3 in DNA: TGCAGTGCTAATTTGGGGACGGTTACAGATACGCAGTATTTT.

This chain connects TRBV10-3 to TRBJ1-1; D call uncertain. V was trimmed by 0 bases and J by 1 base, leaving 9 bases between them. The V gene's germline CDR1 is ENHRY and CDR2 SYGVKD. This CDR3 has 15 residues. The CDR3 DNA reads TGTGCCATCAGTGAGTCTAACAGACCGAACACTGAAGCTTTCTTT. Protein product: CAISESNRPNTEAFF.

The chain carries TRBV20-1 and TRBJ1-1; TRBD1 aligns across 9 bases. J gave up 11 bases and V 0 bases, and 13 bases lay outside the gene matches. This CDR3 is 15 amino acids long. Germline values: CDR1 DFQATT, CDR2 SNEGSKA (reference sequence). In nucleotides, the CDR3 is TGCAGTGCTAGAGATCAGGGACAGGGCTATAGGAAGGCTTTCTTT. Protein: CSARDQGQGYRKAFF.

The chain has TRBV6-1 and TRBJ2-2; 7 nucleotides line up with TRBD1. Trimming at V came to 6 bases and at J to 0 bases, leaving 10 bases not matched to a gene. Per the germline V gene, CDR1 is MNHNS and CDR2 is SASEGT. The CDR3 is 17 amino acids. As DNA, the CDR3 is TGTGCCAGCAGAAGGGGGACAGCGCCACCGAACACCGGGGAGCTGTTTTTT. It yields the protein CASRRGTAPPNTGELFF.